This TCR beta chain appears in the sequencing data of a study of T cell responses to AZD1222 COVID-19 vaccine. The wider study: Pooled together were second doses at about 4 or about 12 weeks.

Germline V gene sequence: CDR1 SGHTA, CDR2 FQGNSA. The CDR3 totals 16 residues. V was trimmed by 1 base and J by 7 bases, leaving 19 bases between them. Points on this clone: Its antigen is unidentified.

Study-wide results and caveats: Vaccine-associated CD4 TCRs ranged over spike, dominating at 160-218 and 743-854. An increase in Spike-specific TCR breadth and depth was observed after two AZD1222 doses. Only six or seven AZD1222 recipients were seropositive at baseline.

The repertoire was sequenced with immunoSEQ multiplex PCR; TCRdb's copy has only in-frame clones and lacks some. This sample yields 85,000 to 110,000 clones, of which roughly 88% are seen a single time; 20% belongs to the top ten. The chain combines TRBV7-2 with TRBJ1-2; the D gene is possibly TRBD1 (6 bases). The sequencing used peripheral blood, collected on day 0 of AZD1222 vaccination. The clonotype comes from an adult in good health. The CDR3 bases are TGTGCCAGCAGCTTAGGCGGGACACCGGGACGGAGTGGCTACACCTTC. Amino acids: CASSLGGTPGRSGYTF.